The 18 T cell receptor beta chains below were found in one sample sequenced in a study of blood T cell repertoires in COVID-19. The data were produced by immunoSEQ multiplex PCR, yet TCRdb's version contains in-frame clones alone and is incomplete. The sample consists of under 350,000 clones, 70% to 90% of them appearing once. Sequences were obtained from PBMCs or T cells enriched from blood (not recorded which). The receptor source for this set is a woman aged 40 to 55 with acute COVID-19.

The genes are TRBV2 and TRBJ2-1; D gene unclear. The V gene lost 7 bases and the J gene lost 9 bases, with 10 bases spanning the gap. Germline V gene sequence: CDR1 SNHLY, CDR2 FYNNEI. The CDR3 totals 11 residues. The CDR3 loop reads CASTGFGEQFF. The CDR3 DNA follows: TGTGCCAGCACAGGATTTGGTGAGCAGTTCTTC.

V and J are TRBV3-1 (or the pseudogene TRBV3-2) and TRBJ1-2, with a possible D match to TRBD1 (6 bases). This CDR3 is built from 14 residues. Germline V gene lookup returns CDR1 LGHDT and CDR2 YNNKEL (reference sequence). Trimming removed 3 bases from V and 4 bases from J, with 12 bases in between. The CDR3: CASSHLRTVYGYTF. The CDR3 DNA reads as TGTGCCAGCAGCCACCTTAGGACAGTCTATGGCTACACCTTC.

The chain links TRBV4-3 to TRBJ2-7, with 8 bases matching TRBD2. Germline-derived CDR1 and CDR2 are LGHNA and YSLEER. The CDR3 length is 14 residues. V gave up 1 base and J gave up 5 bases; unmatched junction bases: 4. CDR3 sequence: CASSQAGGAHEQYF. The CDR3 nucleotides are TGCGCCAGCAGCCAAGCCGGGGGGGCCCACGAGCAGTACTTC.

The chain carries TRBV7-9 and TRBJ1-2; a weak D match, TRBD1 (5 bases). Trimming shortened V by 6 bases and J by 2 bases, and 16 bases separated the two germline ends. The germline V gene encodes CDR1 SEHNR and CDR2 FQNEAQ (reference sequence). This CDR3 comprises 15 residues. The CDR3 bases are TGTGCCAGCAGATCTAGGGCGGGGGAGAACTATGGCTACACCTTC. Protein: CASRSRAGENYGYTF.

This clone has only one observation. This chain uses TRBV4-1 with TRBJ2-3; 8 nucleotides align to TRBD1. Germline CDR1 and CDR2: MGHRA and YSYEKL. The ends lost 5 bases at V and 2 bases at J; junction bases unmatched: 6. CDR3 length: 15 amino acids. The CDR3 loop is CASSSGTGPTDTQYF. CDR3 in DNA: TGCGCCAGCAGCTCCGGGACAGGACCCACAGATACGCAGTATTTT.

The chain uses TRBV2 and TRBJ1-4; tentatively, D is TRBD1 (5 bases). The CDR3 contains 15 residues. Trimming left V 1 base short and J 7 bases short, with 13 bases between. Germline V gene data show CDR1 as SNHLY and CDR2 as FYNNEI. This CDR3 reads CASSEGGRPGEKLFF. The DNA of the CDR3 is TGTGCCAGCAGTGAAGGGGGCAGGCCCGGTGAAAAACTGTTTTTT.

The chain carries TRBV18 and TRBJ2-2; a weak D match, TRBD2 (6 bases). Germline V gene lookup returns CDR1 KGHSH and CDR2 LQKENI. V lost 5 bases to trimming and J lost 3 bases, with 13 bases between them. This CDR3 spans 15 amino acids. The CDR3 DNA sequence: TGTGCCAGCTCATCCAGCGGGCGGGACACCGGGGAGCTGTTTTTT. It is translated as CASSSSGRDTGELFF.

On this clone itself: The junction departs from the called germline gene at one end, perhaps through a read error. The J gene is TRBJ2-3, the V gene TRBV7-7; 7 bases are a match to TRBD2. The CDR3 has 17 amino acids. Per germline, CDR1 SSHAT and CDR2 FNYEAQ (reference sequence). CDR3 DNA: TGTGCTAGCAGCGCCCGGGACTACCCGACCCCCACAGATACGCAGTATTTT. Its translation: CASSARDYPTPTDTQYF.

J is TRBJ2-3 and V is TRBV14, with D possibly matching TRBD2 (5 bases). This CDR3 is built from 16 residues. Germline lookup yields CDR1 SGHDN and CDR2 FVKESK. V was shortened by 1 base and J by 0 bases, with 11 bases between the two germline ends. In nucleotides, the CDR3 is TGTGCCAGCAGCCAAGGGGTCAGGACTAGCACAGATACGCAGTATTTT. Its translation: CASSQGVRTSTDTQYF.

The chain has TRBV29-1 and TRBJ2-2; D ambiguous. This CDR3 is built from 12 residues. From germline, CDR1 is SQVTM and CDR2 ANQGSEA. V was shortened by 3 bases and J by 1 base, with 3 bases between the two germline ends. The chain's CDR3 is CSVDRNTGELFF. CDR3 in DNA: TGCAGCGTTGACAGGAACACCGGGGAGCTGTTTTTT.

A word on this clone: A read error may account for a junction end that differs from germline. The chain's CDR3 is CASSPGTSGLWTYNEQFF. The CDR3, as DNA: TGTGCTAGCAGCCCCGGGACTAGCGGCCTTTGGACCTACAATGAGCAGTTCTTC. The chain combines TRBV7-7 with TRBJ2-1; 11 bases fit TRBD2. Germline V gives CDR1 SSHAT, CDR2 FNYEAQ (reference sequence). The CDR3 spans 18 residues.

CDR3 loop: CASSQDFRYGYTF. CDR3 bases: TGTGCCAGCAGCCAAGACTTTCGCTATGGCTACACCTTC. The V and J genes are TRBV3-1 (or the pseudogene TRBV3-2) and TRBJ1-2; D is undetermined. CDR1 and CDR2 from the germline V gene are LGHDT and YNNKEL (reference sequence). Between the trimmed V and J ends, which lost 0 bases and 4 bases, there was a span of 6 bases. CDR3 length: 13 amino acids.

The genes are TRBV24-1 and TRBJ2-2, with TRBD1 matching over 7 bases. Losses at the gene ends were 12 bases for V and 1 base for J; bases not matched to a gene: 7. The CDR3 is made up of 14 amino acids. CDR1 and CDR2 (germline): KGHDR, SFDVKD. The CDR3 DNA sequence: TGTGCCTCCCAGACAGGGCTGAACACCGGGGAGCTGTTTTTT. The encoded protein is CASQTGLNTGELFF.

The chain has TRBV4-1 and TRBJ1-1; 9 bases align to TRBD1. With 5 bases clipped from V and 2 bases from J, the junction kept 3 bases outside the gene matches. The CDR3 extends over 14 amino acids. Germline CDR1 and CDR2: MGHRA and YSYEKL. Here the CDR3 DNA reads TGCGCCAGCAGCTGGGACAGGGCAAACACTGAAGCTTTCTTT. It specifies CASSWDRANTEAFF.

V and J are TRBV2 and TRBJ1-3; D gene uncertain. This CDR3 has 13 residues. The V gene lost 7 bases and the J gene lost 0 bases, with 7 bases spanning the gap. The germline gives CDR1 SNHLY, CDR2 FYNNEI. CDR3 in amino acids: CASKQSSGNTIYF. In nucleotides, the CDR3 is TGTGCCAGCAAACAGAGCTCTGGAAACACCATATATTTT.

This chain uses TRBV2 with TRBJ2-7, with D unclear. Per germline, CDR1 SNHLY and CDR2 FYNNEI. The CDR3 runs to 14 residues. Deletions cut 2 bases from V and 2 bases from J, with 10 bases between. The CDR3 nucleotides are TGTGCCAGCAGTGAATCTAACAGACCCTACGAGCAGTACTTC. Translated, it gives CASSESNRPYEQYF.

The chain joins TRBV19 to TRBJ2-2, with D tentatively TRBD1 (5 bases). With 8 bases removed from V and 4 bases from J, the gap between germline ends came to 14 bases. Germline CDR1 LNHDA, CDR2 SQIVND (reference sequence). The CDR3 covers 14 residues. The CDR3 region has the DNA TGTGCCAGTCATGAAGGCAGGGTCACCGGGGAGCTGTTTTTT. Translating gives CASHEGRVTGELFF.

This clone was seen more than once but under ten times. The chain has TRBV6-5 and TRBJ1-1; possibly TRBD1 for D (5 bases). Germline assignment: CDR1 MNHEY and CDR2 SVGAGI. The length of the CDR3 is 15 residues. Trimming left V 6 bases short and J 1 base short, with 15 bases between. The CDR3 here is CASRPGGTRNTEAFF. The CDR3 DNA sequence: TGTGCCAGCAGGCCGGGGGGGACGAGGAACACTGAAGCTTTCTTT.